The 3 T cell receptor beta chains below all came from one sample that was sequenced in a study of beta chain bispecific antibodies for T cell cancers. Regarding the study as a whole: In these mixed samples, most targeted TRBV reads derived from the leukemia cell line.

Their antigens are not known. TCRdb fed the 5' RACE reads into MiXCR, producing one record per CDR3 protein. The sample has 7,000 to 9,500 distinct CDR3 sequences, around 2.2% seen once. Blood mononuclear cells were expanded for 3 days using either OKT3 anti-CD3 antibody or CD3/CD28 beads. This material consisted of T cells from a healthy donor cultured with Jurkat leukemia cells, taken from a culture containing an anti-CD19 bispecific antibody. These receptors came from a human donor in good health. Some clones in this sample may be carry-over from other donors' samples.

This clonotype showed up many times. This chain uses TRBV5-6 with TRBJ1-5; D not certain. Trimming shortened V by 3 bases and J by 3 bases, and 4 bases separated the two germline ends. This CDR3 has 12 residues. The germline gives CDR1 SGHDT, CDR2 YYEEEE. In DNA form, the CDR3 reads TGTGCCAGCAGCTCCGACAATCAGCCCCAGCATTTT. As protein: CASSSDNQPQHF.

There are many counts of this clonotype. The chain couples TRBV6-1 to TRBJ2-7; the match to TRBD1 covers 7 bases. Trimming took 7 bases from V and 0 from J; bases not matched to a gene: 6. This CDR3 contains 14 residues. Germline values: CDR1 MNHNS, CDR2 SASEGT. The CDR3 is CASTDGDSSYEQYF. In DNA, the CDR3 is TGTGCCAGCACCGACGGGGACAGCTCCTACGAGCAGTACTTC.

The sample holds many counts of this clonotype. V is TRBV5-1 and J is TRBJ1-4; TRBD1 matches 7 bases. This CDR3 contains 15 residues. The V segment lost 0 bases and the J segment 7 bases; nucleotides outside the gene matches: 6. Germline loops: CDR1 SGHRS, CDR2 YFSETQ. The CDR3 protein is CASSLEGGLGEKLFF. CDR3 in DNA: TGCGCCAGCAGCTTGGAAGGGGGCCTTGGTGAAAAACTGTTTTTT.